This TCR beta chain is from a study of cytomegalovirus exposure and HLA in healthy donors. The PCR was carried out with 60 Vbeta primers and 13 Jbeta primers. Libraries were prepared by immunoSEQ multiplex PCR; TCRdb keeps only in-frame clonotypes and omits some of them. This table holds around 110,000 clones. Germline lookup yields CDR1 SGHDN and CDR2 FVKESK. V was pared by 1 base and J by 4 bases, with 0 bases of the junction left unmatched. The CDR3 is 13 residues long. This chain connects TRBV14 to TRBJ1-2; 7 bases align to TRBD1. The sample comprised PBMCs. The TCR originated in a man under 40 in good health and CMV-seronegative. The CDR3 DNA reads TGTGCCAGCAGCCAAGGACAGGGCTATGGCTACACCTTC. Encoded protein: CASSQGQGYGYTF. The variable domain in full, completed from reference TRBV14 and TRBJ1-2, reads EAGVTQFPSHSVIEKGQTVTLRCDPISGHDNLYWYRRVMGKEIKFLLHFVKESKQDESGMPNNRFLAERTGGTYSTLKVQPAELEDSGVYFCASSQGQGYGYTFGSGTRLTVV.